Reported below is one T cell receptor beta chain. The data stem from a study of OX40 agonist ivuxolimab in advanced cancers. V lost 1 base, J lost 2 bases, and 11 bases lay in between. There are 15 residues in the CDR3. Germline CDR1 SGHTA, CDR2 FQGNSA. TCRdb's table, derived via immunoSEQ multiplex PCR, lists solely in-frame clones and lacks some. The table includes roughly 38,000 clones, around four fifths detected once. Here the sequenced sample was CD4+ or CD8+ T cells sorted from blood, taken in a trial of the OX40 agonist ivuxolimab. The source is an adult with an advanced solid tumor such as melanoma, head and neck, liver or kidney cancer. This sequence joins TRBV7-2 and TRBJ1-2, with D uncertain. CDR3 residues: CASSLVAGSNYGYTF. The CDR3 DNA follows: TGTGCCAGCAGCTTAGTAGCGGGGTCCAACTATGGCTACACCTTC.